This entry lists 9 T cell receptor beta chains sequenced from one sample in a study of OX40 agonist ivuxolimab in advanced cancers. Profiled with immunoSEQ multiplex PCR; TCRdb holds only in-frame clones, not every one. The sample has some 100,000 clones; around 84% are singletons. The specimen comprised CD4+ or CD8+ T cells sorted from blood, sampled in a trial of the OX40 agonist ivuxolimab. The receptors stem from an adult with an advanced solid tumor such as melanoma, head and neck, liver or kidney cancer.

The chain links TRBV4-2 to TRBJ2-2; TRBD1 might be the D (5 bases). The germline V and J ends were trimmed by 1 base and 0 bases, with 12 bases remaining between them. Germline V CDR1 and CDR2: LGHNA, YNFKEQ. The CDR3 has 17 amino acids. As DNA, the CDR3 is TGTGCCAGCAGCCAAGTAGGACAAACCGCGAACACCGGGGAGCTGTTTTTT. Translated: CASSQVGQTANTGELFF.

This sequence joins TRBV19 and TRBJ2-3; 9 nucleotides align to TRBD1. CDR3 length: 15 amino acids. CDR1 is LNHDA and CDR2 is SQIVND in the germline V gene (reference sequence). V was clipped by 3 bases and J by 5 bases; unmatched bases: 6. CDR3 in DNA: TGTGCCAGTAGTATTGGGGACAGGGAGGTAGATACGCAGTATTTT. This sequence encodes CASSIGDREVDTQYF.

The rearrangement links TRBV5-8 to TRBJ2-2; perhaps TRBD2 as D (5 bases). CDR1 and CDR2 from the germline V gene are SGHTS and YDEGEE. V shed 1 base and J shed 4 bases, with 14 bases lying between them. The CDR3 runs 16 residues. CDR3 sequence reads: CASSLPSGAGTGELFF. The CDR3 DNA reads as TGTGCCAGCAGCTTGCCGAGCGGCGCCGGCACCGGGGAGCTGTTTTTT.

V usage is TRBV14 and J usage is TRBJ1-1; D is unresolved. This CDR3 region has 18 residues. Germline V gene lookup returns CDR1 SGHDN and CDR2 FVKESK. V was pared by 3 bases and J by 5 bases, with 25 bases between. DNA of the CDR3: TGTGCCAGCAGCCATCCACAAAACCCGACCGCCGTTGGAACTGAAGCTTTCTTT. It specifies CASSHPQNPTAVGTEAFF.

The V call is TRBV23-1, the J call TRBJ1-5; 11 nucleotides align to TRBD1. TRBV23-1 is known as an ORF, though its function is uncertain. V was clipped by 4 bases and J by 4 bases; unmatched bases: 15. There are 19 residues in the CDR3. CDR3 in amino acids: CASSPRNRTGGAWNQPQHF. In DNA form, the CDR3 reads TGCGCCAGCAGTCCGAGGAATCGGACAGGGGGCGCTTGGAATCAGCCCCAGCATTTT.

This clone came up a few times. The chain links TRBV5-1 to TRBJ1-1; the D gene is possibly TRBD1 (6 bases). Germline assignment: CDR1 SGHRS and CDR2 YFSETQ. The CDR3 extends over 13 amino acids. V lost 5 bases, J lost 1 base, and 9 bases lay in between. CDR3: CASRSQGNTEAFF. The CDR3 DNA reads TGCGCCAGCAGGTCACAGGGGAACACTGAAGCTTTCTTT.

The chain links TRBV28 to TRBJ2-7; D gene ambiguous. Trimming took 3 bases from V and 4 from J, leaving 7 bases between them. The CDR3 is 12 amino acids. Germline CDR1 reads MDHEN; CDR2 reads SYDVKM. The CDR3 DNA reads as TGTGCCAGCAGTTTGGGCGGTTACGAGCAGTACGTC. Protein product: CASSLGGYEQYV.

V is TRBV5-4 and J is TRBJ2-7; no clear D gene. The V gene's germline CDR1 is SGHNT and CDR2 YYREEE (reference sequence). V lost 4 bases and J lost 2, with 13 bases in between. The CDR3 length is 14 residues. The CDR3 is CASSMEGLPYEQYF. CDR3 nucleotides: TGTGCCAGCAGCATGGAAGGTTTACCCTACGAGCAGTACTTC.

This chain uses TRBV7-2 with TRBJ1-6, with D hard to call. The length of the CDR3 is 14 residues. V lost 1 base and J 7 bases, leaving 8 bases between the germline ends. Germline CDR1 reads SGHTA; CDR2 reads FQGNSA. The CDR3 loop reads CASSLEWFNSPLHF. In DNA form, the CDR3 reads TGTGCCAGCAGCTTAGAATGGTTCAATTCACCCCTCCACTTT.